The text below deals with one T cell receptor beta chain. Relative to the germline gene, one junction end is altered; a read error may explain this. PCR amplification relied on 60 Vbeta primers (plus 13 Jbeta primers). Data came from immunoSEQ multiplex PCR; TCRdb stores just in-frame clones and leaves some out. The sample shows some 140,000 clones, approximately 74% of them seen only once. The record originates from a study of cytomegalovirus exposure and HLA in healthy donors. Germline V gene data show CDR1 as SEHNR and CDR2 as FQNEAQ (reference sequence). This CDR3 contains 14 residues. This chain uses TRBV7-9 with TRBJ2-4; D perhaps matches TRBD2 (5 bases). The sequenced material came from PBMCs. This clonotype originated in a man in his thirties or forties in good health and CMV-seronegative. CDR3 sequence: CASSLDLAKNIQYF. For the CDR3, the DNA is TGTGCCAGCAGCTTGGACCTAGCCAAAAACATTCAATACTTC.